One sample yielded the 18 T cell receptor beta chains listed below, sequenced in a study of identical twins. TCRdb recomputed calls from the 5' RACE reads with MiXCR, one row per CDR3 protein. In the table there are roughly 720,000 distinct CDR3 sequences, around a sixth of which are singletons. This same sample was also taken into another study, of T cells expressing NK-cell markers.

Sequencing was carried out using PBMCs. These receptors originate from a woman between 18 and 29 years old in good health.

This clonotype has more than one count but fewer than ten. V is TRBV5-1 and J is TRBJ2-6; a weak D match, TRBD1 (6 bases). The CDR3 has 14 residues. The V and J ends lost 7 bases and 0 bases respectively, with 8 bases between them. The V gene's germline CDR1 is SGHRS and CDR2 YFSETQ. The CDR3 DNA reads TGCGCCAGCGCGGACAGCTCTGGGGCCAACGTCCTGACTTTC. It yields the protein CASADSSGANVLTF. The entire variable domain, with the rest obtained from reference TRBV5-1 and TRBJ2-6, is as follows: KAGVTQTPRYLIKTRGQQVTLSCSPISGHRSVSWYQQTPGQGLQFLFEYFSETQRNKGNFPGRFSGRQFSNSRSEMNVSTLELGDSALYLCASADSSGANVLTFGAGSRLTVL.

There are many counts of this clonotype. The genes are TRBV6-1 and TRBJ2-5; TRBD2 aligns across 8 bases. CDR1 and CDR2 from the germline V gene are MNHNS and SASEGT. The ends lost 2 bases at V and 5 bases at J; junction bases unmatched: 1. The CDR3 covers 13 residues. This CDR3 reads CASSETGGETQYF. The CDR3 DNA reads TGTGCCAGCAGTGAAACGGGGGGGGAGACCCAGTACTTC.

The genes are TRBV10-3 and TRBJ2-1; a possible D gene is TRBD2 (6 bases). Between the trimmed V and J ends, which lost 6 bases and 4 bases, there was a span of 13 bases. CDR1 ENHRY and CDR2 SYGVKD come from the germline V gene. This CDR3 contains 14 residues. The CDR3 DNA sequence: TGTGCCATCAGGGGACTTCCTCCGTACAATGAGCAGTTCTTC. Translation gives CAIRGLPPYNEQFF.

The V gene is TRBV7-9, the J gene TRBJ1-1; the match to TRBD1 covers 8 bases. CDR1 and CDR2 from the germline V gene are SEHNR and FQNEAQ (reference sequence). J gave up 4 bases and V 5 bases, and 6 bases lay outside the gene matches. CDR3 size: 14 residues. The chain's CDR3 is CASSPDRATTEAFF. The CDR3 DNA reads TGTGCCAGCAGCCCGGACAGGGCGACCACTGAAGCTTTCTTT.

This clonotype was seen a few times. The genes are TRBV5-1 and TRBJ1-2, with D tentatively TRBD1 (5 bases). The germline CDR1 and CDR2 sequences are SGHRS and YFSETQ. The germline V and J ends were trimmed by 0 bases and 8 bases, with 14 bases remaining between them. This CDR3 region has 14 residues. The CDR3 DNA sequence: TGCGCCAGCAGCTTGGACGGGGGGAGAGGGGGCTACACCTTC. It codes for CASSLDGGRGGYTF. Together with reference TRBV5-1 and TRBJ1-2, the CDR3 gives the full variable domain: KAGVTQTPRYLIKTRGQQVTLSCSPISGHRSVSWYQQTPGQGLQFLFEYFSETQRNKGNFPGRFSGRQFSNSRSEMNVSTLELGDSALYLCASSLDGGRGGYTFGSGTRLTVV.

J is TRBJ2-1 and V is TRBV10-2; D might be TRBD2 (7 bases). CDR1 WSHSY and CDR2 SAAADI come from the germline V gene. This CDR3 contains 15 residues. Trimming cost V 7 bases and J 9 bases, with 22 bases left between them. CDR3: CASTQRGGRRVEQFF. The DNA for the CDR3 is TGCGCCAGCACCCAGAGGGGGGGGCGAAGGGTTGAGCAGTTCTTC.

The V and J genes are TRBV27 and TRBJ2-6; maybe TRBD2 (6 bases). Trimming took off 6 bases at V and 0 bases at J, with 12 bases between the two ends. Germline loops: CDR1 MNHEY, CDR2 SMNVEV (reference sequence). The length of the CDR3 is 16 residues. The CDR3 sequence is CASRPGLRSGANVLTF. The CDR3 DNA follows: TGTGCCAGCAGACCGGGACTTCGCTCTGGGGCCAACGTCCTGACTTTC.

This clonotype appeared a few times. The J gene is TRBJ2-1, the V gene TRBV21-1; the tabulated D call, TRBD2, remains unverified against the DNA. TRBV21-1 is a pseudogene segment. This CDR3 is 16 amino acids long. This CDR3 reads CASSKKEGQGRAEQFF. CDR3 nucleotides: TGTGCCAGCAGCAAGAAGGAGGGCCAAGGTCGAGCTGAGCAGTTCTTC.

In this sample, this clonotype turned up many times. The V call is TRBV12-3 or TRBV12-4, the J call TRBJ2-3; D gene unclear. The CDR3 sequence is 13 residues long. Trimming took off 5 bases at V and 1 base at J, with 7 bases between the two ends. The CDR3 nucleotides are TGTGCCAGCAGTGGCCGCGGCACAGATACGCAGTATTTT. It is translated as CASSGRGTDTQYF.

This sequence joins TRBV29-1 and TRBJ2-5, with 7 bases lining up with TRBD2. V shed 4 bases and J 5 bases; nucleotides not matched to a gene: 4. Germline V lookup: CDR1 SQVTM, CDR2 ANQGSEA. CDR3 length equals 12 residues. The CDR3: CSVARREETQYF. For the CDR3, the DNA is TGCAGCGTTGCGCGGCGGGAGGAGACCCAGTACTTC.

This clonotype was counted at least ten times. The rearrangement uses TRBV5-1 and TRBJ2-3; 7 bases are a match to TRBD2. The CDR3 sequence is 13 residues long. The J segment lost 1 base and the V segment lost 4 bases, leaving 0 bases of the junction unmatched. Germline CDR1 SGHRS, CDR2 YFSETQ. CDR3 protein: CASSRGGTDTQYF. The CDR3 DNA reads as TGCGCCAGCAGCCGGGGGGGCACAGATACGCAGTATTTT.

This clonotype was seen at least ten times. The gene calls are TRBV12-3 or TRBV12-4 and TRBJ1-2, with D tentatively TRBD1 (5 bases). This CDR3 region has 14 residues. Trimming stripped 5 bases from V and 1 base from J, with 11 bases between. The CDR3, as DNA: TGTGCCAGCAGTAGGGACGGTAGTAACTATGGCTACACCTTC. Its protein product is CASSRDGSNYGYTF.

This clonotype came up a few times. The chain joins TRBV12-5 to TRBJ2-5, with TRBD2 identical over 15 bases. The length of the CDR3 is 15 residues. Germline V lookup: CDR1 LGHNT, CDR2 FRNRAP. V dropped 7 bases and J dropped 5; count of bases not matched to a gene: 5. The CDR3 sequence is CASATGLAGGETQYF. The CDR3 nucleotides are TGTGCTAGTGCCACCGGACTAGCGGGAGGGGAGACCCAGTACTTC.

This clonotype was counted only a few times. The chain joins TRBV5-1 to TRBJ1-5; D gene unclear. V shed 1 base and J shed 4 bases, with 6 bases lying between them. The CDR3 length is 13 residues. Germline CDR1 reads SGHRS; CDR2 reads YFSETQ. The CDR3 DNA reads TGCGCCAGCAGCTTGACAGTTAATCAGCCCCAGCATTTT. As protein: CASSLTVNQPQHF.

This clonotype was found a few times. The chain couples TRBV30 to TRBJ1-1; D not resolved. Trimming left V 4 bases short and J 1 base short, with 10 bases between. This CDR3 region has 13 residues. Looked up from germline, CDR1 is GTSNPN and CDR2 is SVGIG (reference sequence). DNA for the CDR3: TGTGCCTGGAACCTGGGGAGGAACACTGAAGCTTTCTTT. Amino acids: CAWNLGRNTEAFF.

There are a few counts of this clonotype. The chain joins TRBV29-1 to TRBJ1-2, with unresolved D. The CDR3 is made up of 11 amino acids. V lost 6 bases and J lost 5, with 10 bases in between. Germline V gene data show CDR1 as SQVTM and CDR2 as ANQGSEA. This chain's CDR3 is CSVEDNYGYTF. CDR3 bases: TGCAGCGTGGAGGATAATTATGGCTACACCTTC.

The chain links TRBV4-3 to TRBJ2-3; no firm D call. Germline V gene lookup returns CDR1 LGHNA and CDR2 YSLEER. CDR3 length: 13 residues. Trimming removed 0 bases from V and 6 bases from J, with 7 bases in between. CDR3 loop: CASSQEAVDTQYF. The CDR3 DNA reads as TGCGCCAGCAGCCAAGAAGCCGTGGATACGCAGTATTTT.

A few counts support this clonotype. The rearrangement uses TRBV15 and TRBJ2-2, with 7 nucleotides matching TRBD2. J gave up 1 base and V 3 bases, and 8 bases lay outside the gene matches. The CDR3 loop spans 17 amino acids. Germline CDR1 LNHNV, CDR2 YYDKDF (reference sequence). CDR3 bases: TGTGCCACCAGCAGGTCTCCTAGCGGATTGAACACCGGGGAGCTGTTTTTT. It codes for CATSRSPSGLNTGELFF. Variable domain in full (rest from reference TRBV15 and TRBJ2-2): DAMVIQNPRYQVTQFGKPVTLSCSQTLNHNVMYWYQQKSSQAPKLLFHYYDKDFNNEADTPDNFQSRRPNTSFCFLDIRSPGLGDTAMYLCATSRSPSGLNTGELFFGEGSRLTVL.